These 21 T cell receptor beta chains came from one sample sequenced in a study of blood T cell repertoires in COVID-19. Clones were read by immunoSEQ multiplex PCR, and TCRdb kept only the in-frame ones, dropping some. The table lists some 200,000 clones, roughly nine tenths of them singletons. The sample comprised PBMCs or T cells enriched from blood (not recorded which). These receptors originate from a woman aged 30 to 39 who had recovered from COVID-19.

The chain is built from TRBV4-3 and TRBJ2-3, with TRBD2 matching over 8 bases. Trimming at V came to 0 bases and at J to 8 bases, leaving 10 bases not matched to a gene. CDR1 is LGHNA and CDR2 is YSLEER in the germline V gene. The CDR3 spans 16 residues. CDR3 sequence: CASSQDTAGAVGTQYF. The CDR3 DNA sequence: TGCGCCAGCAGCCAAGATACAGCGGGGGCCGTGGGTACGCAGTATTTT.

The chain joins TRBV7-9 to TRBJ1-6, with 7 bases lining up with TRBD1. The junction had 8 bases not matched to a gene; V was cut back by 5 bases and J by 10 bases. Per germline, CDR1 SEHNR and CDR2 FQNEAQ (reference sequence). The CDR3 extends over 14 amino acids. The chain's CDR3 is CASSQTGDWSPLHF. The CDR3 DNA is TGTGCCAGCAGCCAAACAGGGGACTGGTCACCCCTCCACTTT.

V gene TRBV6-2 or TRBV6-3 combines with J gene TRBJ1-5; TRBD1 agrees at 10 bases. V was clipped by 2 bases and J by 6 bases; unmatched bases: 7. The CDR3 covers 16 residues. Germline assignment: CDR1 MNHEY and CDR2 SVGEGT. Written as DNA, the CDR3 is TGTGCCAGCAGTTACAAGACAGGGGGCCGTGGTCAGCCCCAGCATTTT. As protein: CASSYKTGGRGQPQHF.

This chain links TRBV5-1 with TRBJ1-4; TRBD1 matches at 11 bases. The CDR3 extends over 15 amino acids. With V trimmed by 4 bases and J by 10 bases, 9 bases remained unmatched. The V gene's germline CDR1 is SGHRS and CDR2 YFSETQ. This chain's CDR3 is CASSPGTGGSGKLFF. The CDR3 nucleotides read TGCGCCAGCAGCCCCGGGACAGGGGGTTCGGGAAAACTGTTTTTT.

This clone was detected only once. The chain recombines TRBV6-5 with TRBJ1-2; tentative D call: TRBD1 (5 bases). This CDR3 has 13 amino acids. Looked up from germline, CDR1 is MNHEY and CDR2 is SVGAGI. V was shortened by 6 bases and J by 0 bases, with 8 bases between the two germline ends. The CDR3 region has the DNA TGTGCCAGCAGGACAGATGCTAACTATGGCTACACCTTC. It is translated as CASRTDANYGYTF.

CDR3 in amino acids: CATSRDSGGRAFF. DNA for the CDR3: TGTGCCACCAGCAGAGATTCAGGGGGAAGAGCTTTCTTT. J is TRBJ1-1 and V is TRBV15, with 7 bases matching TRBD1. Germline assignment: CDR1 LNHNV and CDR2 YYDKDF (reference sequence). The CDR3 totals 13 residues. V was clipped by 0 bases and J by 10 bases; unmatched bases: 5.

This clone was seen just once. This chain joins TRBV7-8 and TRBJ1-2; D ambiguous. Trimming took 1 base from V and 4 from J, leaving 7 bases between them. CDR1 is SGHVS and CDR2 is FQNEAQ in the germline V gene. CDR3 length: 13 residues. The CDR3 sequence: CASSLGPLYGYTF. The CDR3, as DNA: TGTGCCAGCAGCTTAGGTCCACTCTATGGCTACACCTTC.

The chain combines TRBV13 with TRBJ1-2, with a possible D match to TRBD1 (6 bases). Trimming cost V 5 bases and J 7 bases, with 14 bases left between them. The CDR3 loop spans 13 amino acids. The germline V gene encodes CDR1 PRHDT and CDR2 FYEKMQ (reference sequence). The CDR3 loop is CASSPYRVGGYTF. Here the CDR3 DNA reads TGTGCCAGCAGCCCCTACAGGGTTGGTGGCTACACCTTC.

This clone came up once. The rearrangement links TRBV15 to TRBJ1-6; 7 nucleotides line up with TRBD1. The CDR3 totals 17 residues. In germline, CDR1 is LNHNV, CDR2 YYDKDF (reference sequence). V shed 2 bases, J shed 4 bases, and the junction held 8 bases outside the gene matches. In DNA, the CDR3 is TGTGCCACCAGCAGAAGAAACAGGGGATGGTATAATTCACCCCTCCACTTT. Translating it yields CATSRRNRGWYNSPLHF.

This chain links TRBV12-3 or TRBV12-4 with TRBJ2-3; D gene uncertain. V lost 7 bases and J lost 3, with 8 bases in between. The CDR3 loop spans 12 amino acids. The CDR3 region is CASTDNTDTQYF. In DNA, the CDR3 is TGTGCCAGCACCGACAATACAGATACGCAGTATTTT.

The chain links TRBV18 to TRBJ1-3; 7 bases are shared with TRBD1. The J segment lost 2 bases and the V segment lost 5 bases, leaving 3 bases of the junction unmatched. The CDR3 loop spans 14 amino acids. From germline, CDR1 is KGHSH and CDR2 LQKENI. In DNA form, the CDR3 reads TGTGCCAGCTCATCAGACAGGGCTGGAAACACCATATATTTT. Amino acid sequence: CASSSDRAGNTIYF.

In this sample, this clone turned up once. This CDR3 reads CASSLGSTGQGETQYF. DNA of the CDR3: TGTGCCAGCAGCTTAGGGTCAACAGGGCAGGGGGAGACCCAGTACTTC. The chain is built from TRBV11-3 and TRBJ2-5; D is perhaps TRBD1 (6 bases). Germline V CDR1 and CDR2: SGHNT, YENEEA. The V end was cut by 1 base, the J end by 5 bases, with 17 bases between. The CDR3 contains 16 residues.

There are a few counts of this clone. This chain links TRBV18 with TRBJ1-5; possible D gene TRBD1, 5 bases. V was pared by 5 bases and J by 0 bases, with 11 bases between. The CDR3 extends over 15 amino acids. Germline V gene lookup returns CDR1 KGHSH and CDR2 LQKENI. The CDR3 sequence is CASSESGLSNQPQHF. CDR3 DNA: TGTGCCAGCTCAGAATCAGGGCTTAGCAATCAGCCCCAGCATTTT.

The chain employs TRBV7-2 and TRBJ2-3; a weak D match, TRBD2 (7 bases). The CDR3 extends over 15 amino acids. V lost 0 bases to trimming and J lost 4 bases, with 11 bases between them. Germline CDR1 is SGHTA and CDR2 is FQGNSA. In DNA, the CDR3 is TGTGCCAGCAGCTTAGCGCCGGGGGGCCCAGATACGCAGTATTTT. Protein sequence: CASSLAPGGPDTQYF. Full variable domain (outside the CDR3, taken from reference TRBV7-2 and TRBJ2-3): GAGVSQSPSNKVTEKGKDVELRCDPISGHTALYWYRQSLGQGLEFLIYFQGNSAPDKSGLPSDRFSAERTGGSVSTLTIQRTQQEDSAVYLCASSLAPGGPDTQYFGPGTRLTVL.

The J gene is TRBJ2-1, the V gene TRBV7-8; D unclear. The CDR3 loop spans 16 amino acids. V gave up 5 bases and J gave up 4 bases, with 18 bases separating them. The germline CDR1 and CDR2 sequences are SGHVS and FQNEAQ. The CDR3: CASSQEGGWVYNEQFF. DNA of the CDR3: TGTGCCAGCAGCCAGGAAGGCGGCTGGGTTTACAATGAGCAGTTCTTC. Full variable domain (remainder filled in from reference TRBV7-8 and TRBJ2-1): GAGVSQSPRYKVAKRGQDVALRCDPISGHVSLFWYQQALGQGPEFLTYFQNEAQLDKSGLPSDRFFAERPEGSVSTLKIQRTQQEDSAVYLCASSQEGGWVYNEQFFGPGTRLTVL.

The CDR3 spells CSASQGTYGYTF. Written as DNA, the CDR3 is TGCAGTGCTAGTCAGGGGACCTATGGCTACACCTTC. The chain is built from TRBV20-1 and TRBJ1-2; possible D gene TRBD1, 6 bases. Germline V gene data show CDR1 as DFQATT and CDR2 as SNEGSKA (reference sequence). The V gene lost 3 bases and the J gene lost 4 bases, with 9 bases spanning the gap. The CDR3 spans 12 residues.

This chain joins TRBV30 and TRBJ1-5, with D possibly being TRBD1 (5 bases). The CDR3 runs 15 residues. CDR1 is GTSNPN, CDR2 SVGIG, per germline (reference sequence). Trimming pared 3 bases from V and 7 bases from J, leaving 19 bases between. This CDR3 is CAWRPAGGNGQPQHF. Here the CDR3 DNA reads TGTGCCTGGAGACCAGCGGGGGGGAATGGGCAGCCCCAGCATTTT.

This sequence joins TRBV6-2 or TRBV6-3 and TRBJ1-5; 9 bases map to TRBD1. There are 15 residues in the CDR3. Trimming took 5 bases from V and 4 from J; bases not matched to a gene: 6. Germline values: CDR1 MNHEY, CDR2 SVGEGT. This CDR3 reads CASSPSGTGNQPQHF. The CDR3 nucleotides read TGTGCCAGCAGTCCCTCCGGGACAGGGAATCAGCCCCAGCATTTT.

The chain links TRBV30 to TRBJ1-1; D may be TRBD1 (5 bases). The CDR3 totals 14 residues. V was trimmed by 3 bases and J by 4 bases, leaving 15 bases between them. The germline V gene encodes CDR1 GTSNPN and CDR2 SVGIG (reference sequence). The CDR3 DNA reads TGTGCCTGGAGGAAGCTAGGGAGGGGCACTGAAGCTTTCTTT. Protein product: CAWRKLGRGTEAFF.

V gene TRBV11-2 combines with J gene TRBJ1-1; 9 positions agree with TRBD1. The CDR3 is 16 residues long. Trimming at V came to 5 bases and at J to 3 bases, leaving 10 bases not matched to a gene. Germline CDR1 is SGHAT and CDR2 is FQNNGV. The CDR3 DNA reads TGTGCCAGCAGCCGACCCCGGGACAGGGAGGACACTGAAGCTTTCTTT. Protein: CASSRPRDREDTEAFF.

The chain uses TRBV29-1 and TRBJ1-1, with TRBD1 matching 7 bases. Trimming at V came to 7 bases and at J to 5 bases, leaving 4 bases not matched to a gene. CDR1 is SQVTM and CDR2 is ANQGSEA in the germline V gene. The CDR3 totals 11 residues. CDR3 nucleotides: TGCAGCGGTAACAGGGGTACTGAAGCTTTCTTT. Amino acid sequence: CSGNRGTEAFF.